These 4 T cell receptor beta chains were all obtained from the same sample, sequenced in a study of T-cell reconstitution after alpha-beta-depleted transplantation in children. Construction of the TCRbeta library involved unique molecular identifiers. Via MiXCR, TCRdb re-called the PCR reads, giving one row per CDR3 protein. The sample holds 500,000 to 750,000 distinct CDR3 sequences, approximately 12% seen once. The material sequenced was PBMCs, mostly from graft donor cells, taken 360 days after TCRalphabeta/CD19-depleted stem cell transplant. All receptors come from a male patient under 18 who had a stem cell transplant for acute myeloid leukemia, so the T cells may come from the graft donor.

This clonotype occurred a few times. This chain uses TRBV19 with TRBJ2-7, with 7 bases matching TRBD2. The CDR3 totals 16 residues. J gave up 2 bases and V 0 bases, and 7 bases lay outside the gene matches. Per the germline V gene, CDR1 is LNHDA and CDR2 is SQIVND (reference sequence). CDR3 nucleotide sequence: TGTGCCAGTAGTATAGAAGGGGCTAGCGGAACCTACGAGCAGTACTTC. Amino acid sequence: CASSIEGASGTYEQYF.

This clonotype turned up a few times. V is TRBV20-1 and J is TRBJ2-7; the D gene is possibly TRBD2 (5 bases). The CDR3 sequence is 14 residues long. The germline V gene has CDR1 DFQATT and CDR2 SNEGSKA (reference sequence). Trimming stripped 5 bases from V and 2 bases from J, with 16 bases between. For the CDR3, the DNA is TGCAGTGCTCACACTAGGACCCGAACCTACGAGCAGTACTTC. It translates to CSAHTRTRTYEQYF.

The sample holds a few counts of this clonotype. The rearrangement uses TRBV20-1 and TRBJ2-2, with 11 bases lining up with TRBD2. CDR1 and CDR2 from the germline V gene are DFQATT and SNEGSKA (reference sequence). The ends lost 5 bases at V and 0 bases at J; junction bases unmatched: 5. The CDR3 has 16 amino acids. The CDR3 is CSAESSGGPNTGELFF. CDR3 coding DNA: TGCAGTGCTGAATCTAGCGGGGGGCCGAACACCGGGGAGCTGTTTTTT.

This clonotype was counted between two and nine times. The chain employs TRBV20-1 and TRBJ1-4; D is unclear. V lost 0 bases to trimming and J lost 4 bases, with 9 bases between them. The germline CDR1 and CDR2 sequences are DFQATT and SNEGSKA (reference sequence). This CDR3 has 14 amino acids. The CDR3 nucleotides are TGCAGTGCTAGAGATCAACGACATAATGAAAAACTGTTTTTT. Translating gives CSARDQRHNEKLFF.